This TCR beta chain was identified in a study of cytomegalovirus exposure and HLA in healthy donors. As for the study in general: Per a later analysis, the 666 first-cohort and fewer than 150 validation repertoires shared one platform. Overall study results and limits: The study found most TCR sequences rare, yet found some public TCRs in many donors. TCR clusters originating in the first cohort tended to co-occur in the 120 validation repertoires, according to a later analysis. A list of around 160 TCR beta chains associated with cytomegalovirus was given.

Assay used: immunoSEQ multiplex PCR; TCRdb lists only in-frame clones, some missing. Of about 190,000 clones in the sample, about 86% were seen once. V shed 4 bases, J shed 6 bases, and the junction held 5 bases outside the gene matches. CDR1 is SGHNT and CDR2 is YYREEE in the germline V gene (reference sequence). The CDR3 runs to 15 residues. This clone has just one count. Its antigen remains unidentified. This chain uses TRBV5-4 with TRBJ1-6, with 9 bases that match TRBD1. The sequenced sample consisted of PBMCs. This clonotype was obtained from a woman in her late teens or twenties in good health and CMV-seropositive. In nucleotides, the CDR3 is TGTGCCAGCAGCGTCCCGGGACAGGGTAATTCACCCCTCCACTTT. It yields the protein CASSVPGQGNSPLHF.